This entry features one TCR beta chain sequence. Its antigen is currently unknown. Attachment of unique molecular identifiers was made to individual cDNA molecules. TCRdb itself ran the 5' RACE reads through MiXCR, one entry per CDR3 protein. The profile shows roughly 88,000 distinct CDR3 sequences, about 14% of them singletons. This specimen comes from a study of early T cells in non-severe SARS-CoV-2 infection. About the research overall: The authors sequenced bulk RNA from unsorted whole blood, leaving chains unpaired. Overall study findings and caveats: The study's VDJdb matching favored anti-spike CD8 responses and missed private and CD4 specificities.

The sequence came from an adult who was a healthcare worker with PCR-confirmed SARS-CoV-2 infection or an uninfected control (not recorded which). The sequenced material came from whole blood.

The DNA for the CDR3 is TGTGCCAGCAGCATCAGGACTCTCCGGAGCTACACCTTC. Translated: CASSIRTLRSYTF. This chain links TRBV11-2 with TRBJ1-2, with D unresolved. CDR3 size: 13 residues. Trimming pared 5 bases from V and 9 bases from J, leaving 16 bases between. Germline loops: CDR1 SGHAT, CDR2 FQNNGV.